The rows below give T cell receptor beta chains drawn from one sample of a study of T-cell memory formation after mild COVID-19. MiXCR was run by TCRdb on the 5' RACE reads, yielding one entry per CDR3 protein. This table holds hundreds of thousands of distinct CDR3 sequences, more than 15% found once. The sample comprised PBMCs or a T cell subset sorted from them (not recorded which). Receptor source: a man younger than 35 who had mild COVID-19 (a few samples of this study predate the infection). Cell type and time point are not known. Both conserved end residues are part of each CDR3. A D gene is named only where the DNA matches it firmly. Part of the rows lack a size; the others show once, few, many or a class for expanded clones.

v_call: TRBV6-5; d_call: .; clone_size: .; j_call: TRBJ1-2; cdr3_aa: CASSSPRGDYGYTF; cdr3_nt: TGTGCCAGCAGTTCCCCCCGGGGTGACTATGGCTACACCTTC
v_call: TRBV5-6; d_call: .; clone_size: few; j_call: TRBJ1-5; cdr3_aa: CASSLGTVSQPQHF; cdr3_nt: TGTGCCAGCAGCCTCGGGACTGTGAGTCAGCCCCAGCATTTT
v_call: TRBV20-1; d_call: TRBD2; clone_size: .; j_call: TRBJ2-2; cdr3_aa: CSAFGGGPTGELFF; cdr3_nt: TGCAGTGCCTTTGGCGGGGGGCCTACCGGGGAGCTGTTTTTT
v_call: TRBV6-5; d_call: TRBD2; clone_size: .; j_call: TRBJ2-3; cdr3_aa: CASSYSRAGDTQYF; cdr3_nt: TGTGCCAGCAGTTACTCGAGAGCGGGGGATACGCAGTATTTT
v_call: TRBV7-9; d_call: .; clone_size: once; j_call: TRBJ1-5; cdr3_aa: CASGFSDQPQHF; cdr3_nt: TGTGCCAGCGGCTTTAGCGATCAGCCCCAGCATTTT
v_call: TRBV5-1; d_call: TRBD2; clone_size: .; j_call: TRBJ2-2; cdr3_aa: CASSPTGGDTGELFF; cdr3_nt: TGCGCCAGCAGCCCTACGGGAGGGGACACCGGGGAGCTGTTTTTT
v_call: TRBV20-1; d_call: .; clone_size: once; j_call: TRBJ2-3; cdr3_aa: CSASHRAHTSDTQYF; cdr3_nt: TGCAGTGCTAGTCACAGGGCCCACACGTCGGATACGCAGTATTTT
v_call: TRBV28; d_call: .; clone_size: few; j_call: TRBJ1-1; cdr3_aa: CASSLLRILARNTEAFF; cdr3_nt: TGTGCCAGCAGTTTGCTCAGGATCTTAGCGCGGAACACTGAAGCTTTCTTT
v_call: TRBV18; d_call: .; clone_size: .; j_call: TRBJ1-1; cdr3_aa: CASSPRTQLNTEAFF; cdr3_nt: TGTGCCAGCTCACCAAGGACACAGCTGAACACTGAAGCTTTCTTT
v_call: TRBV7-9; d_call: TRBD1; clone_size: .; j_call: TRBJ1-4; cdr3_aa: CASSLRSGGLNEKLFF; cdr3_nt: TGTGCCAGCAGCTTACGTTCAGGGGGTCTTAATGAAAAACTGTTTTTT
v_call: TRBV30; d_call: .; clone_size: few; j_call: TRBJ1-6; cdr3_aa: CAWSVPVGPLHF; cdr3_nt: TGTGCCTGGAGTGTACCTGTGGGCCCCCTCCACTTT
v_call: TRBV7-9; d_call: .; clone_size: few; j_call: TRBJ1-1; cdr3_aa: CASSLLTSEAFF; cdr3_nt: TGTGCCAGCAGCTTATTAACCAGTGAAGCTTTCTTT
v_call: TRBV11-2; d_call: .; clone_size: few; j_call: TRBJ1-2; cdr3_aa: CASSPRLGGGYTF; cdr3_nt: TGTGCCAGCAGCCCCCGTTTGGGTGGTGGCTACACCTTC
v_call: TRBV4-3; d_call: .; clone_size: .; j_call: TRBJ2-3; cdr3_aa: CASSPVGGQSDTQYF; cdr3_nt: TGCGCCAGCAGCCCGGTCGGGGGTCAATCAGATACGCAGTATTTT
v_call: TRBV5-1; d_call: .; clone_size: .; j_call: TRBJ1-6; cdr3_aa: CASSLVEAGNNSPLHF; cdr3_nt: TGCGCCAGCAGCTTGGTCGAGGCGGGGAATAATTCACCCCTCCACTTT
v_call: TRBV14; d_call: .; clone_size: .; j_call: TRBJ2-1; cdr3_aa: CASSAYHEQFF; cdr3_nt: TGTGCCAGCAGCGCCTACCATGAGCAGTTCTTC
v_call: TRBV20-1; d_call: .; clone_size: many; j_call: TRBJ2-7; cdr3_aa: CSASNPERGEQYF; cdr3_nt: TGCAGTGCTAGCAACCCAGAGCGCGGCGAGCAGTACTTC
v_call: TRBV7-2; d_call: .; clone_size: .; j_call: TRBJ1-2; cdr3_aa: CASRTPRHNYGYTF; cdr3_nt: TGTGCCAGCAGGACCCCCCGACACAACTATGGCTACACCTTC
v_call: TRBV20-1; d_call: .; clone_size: few; j_call: TRBJ2-5; cdr3_aa: CSADPIETQYF; cdr3_nt: TGCAGTGCTGATCCCATCGAGACCCAGTACTTC
v_call: TRBV19; d_call: .; clone_size: few; j_call: TRBJ1-2; cdr3_aa: CAGRGGPRRDGYTF; cdr3_nt: TGTGCCGGACGAGGGGGGCCCCGGAGGGACGGCTACACCTTC
v_call: TRBV5-6; d_call: .; clone_size: few; j_call: TRBJ2-3; cdr3_aa: CASSLRPADTQYF; cdr3_nt: TGTGCCAGCAGCTTGAGGCCGGCAGATACGCAGTATTTT
v_call: TRBV25-1; d_call: TRBD1; clone_size: .; j_call: TRBJ1-2; cdr3_aa: CASTPAGQGPPTHGYTF; cdr3_nt: TGTGCCAGCACCCCGGCTGGACAGGGACCCCCAACCCATGGCTACACCTTC
v_call: TRBV20-1; d_call: .; clone_size: few; j_call: TRBJ1-2; cdr3_aa: CSVIQANYGYTF; cdr3_nt: TGCAGTGTAATACAGGCTAACTATGGCTACACCTTC
v_call: TRBV20-1; d_call: .; clone_size: few; j_call: TRBJ2-3; cdr3_aa: CSARRPDTQYF; cdr3_nt: TGCAGTGCTAGACGACCAGATACGCAGTATTTT
v_call: TRBV6-5; d_call: .; clone_size: .; j_call: TRBJ1-1; cdr3_aa: CASSYPAAPGTEAFF; cdr3_nt: TGTGCCAGCAGTTACCCGGCGGCCCCGGGCACTGAAGCTTTCTTT
v_call: TRBV5-1; d_call: .; clone_size: .; j_call: TRBJ2-3; cdr3_aa: CASSRRPSGVEDTQYF; cdr3_nt: TGCGCCAGCAGCCGGAGACCTTCCGGGGTCGAAGATACGCAGTATTTT
v_call: TRBV4-3; d_call: .; clone_size: .; j_call: TRBJ1-1; cdr3_aa: CASSQDEYRVTEAFF; cdr3_nt: TGCGCCAGCAGCCAAGATGAATACAGGGTCACTGAAGCTTTCTTT
v_call: TRBV3-1; d_call: .; clone_size: few; j_call: TRBJ1-1; cdr3_aa: CASSQDRSRNTEAFF; cdr3_nt: TGTGCCAGCAGCCAGGACAGATCGAGGAACACTGAAGCTTTCTTT
v_call: TRBV11-1; d_call: .; clone_size: .; j_call: TRBJ1-2; cdr3_aa: CASSAGTTNYGYTF; cdr3_nt: TGTGCCAGCAGCGCCGGGACCACTAACTATGGCTACACCTTC
v_call: TRBV24-1; d_call: .; clone_size: .; j_call: TRBJ2-5; cdr3_aa: CATRQEAETQYF; cdr3_nt: TGTGCCACCCGCCAAGAGGCAGAGACCCAGTACTTC
v_call: TRBV3-1; d_call: TRBD2; clone_size: .; j_call: TRBJ2-1; cdr3_aa: CASSPGLARNNEQFF; cdr3_nt: TGTGCCAGCAGCCCGGGACTAGCGAGGAACAATGAGCAGTTCTTC
v_call: TRBV18; d_call: TRBD1; clone_size: .; j_call: TRBJ1-5; cdr3_aa: CASSSVSRGDQPQHF; cdr3_nt: TGTGCCAGCTCATCCGTAAGCAGGGGGGATCAGCCCCAGCATTTT
v_call: TRBV7-6; d_call: TRBD2; clone_size: few; j_call: TRBJ2-3; cdr3_aa: CASSSSGTSGGVGDTQYF; cdr3_nt: TGTGCCAGCAGCTCCTCCGGGACTAGCGGGGGTGTGGGAGATACGCAGTATTTT
v_call: TRBV12-3/TRBV12-4; d_call: TRBD1; clone_size: few; j_call: TRBJ1-6; cdr3_aa: CASSPNRGRTYNSPLHF; cdr3_nt: TGTGCCAGCAGTCCGAACAGGGGGAGAACTTATAATTCACCCCTCCACTTT
v_call: TRBV6-4; d_call: .; clone_size: .; j_call: TRBJ1-2; cdr3_aa: CASPHPDRIGPYGYTF; cdr3_nt: TGTGCCAGCCCTCACCCAGACAGAATAGGGCCTTATGGCTACACCTTC
v_call: TRBV7-8; d_call: .; clone_size: .; j_call: TRBJ1-1; cdr3_aa: CASSYTQGVEAFF; cdr3_nt: TGTGCCAGCAGCTATACTCAGGGAGTTGAAGCTTTCTTT
v_call: TRBV20-1; d_call: TRBD1; clone_size: few; j_call: TRBJ2-5; cdr3_aa: CSARRGPGETQYF; cdr3_nt: TGCAGTGCTAGGAGGGGGCCAGGAGAGACCCAGTACTTC
v_call: TRBV5-4; d_call: .; clone_size: few; j_call: TRBJ2-5; cdr3_aa: CASSFKGRETQYF; cdr3_nt: TGTGCCAGCAGCTTTAAAGGGAGGGAGACCCAGTACTTC
v_call: TRBV5-1; d_call: .; clone_size: .; j_call: TRBJ2-1; cdr3_aa: CASSLATDNEQFF; cdr3_nt: TGCGCCAGCAGCTTGGCCACGGACAATGAGCAGTTCTTC
v_call: TRBV7-2; d_call: .; clone_size: many; j_call: TRBJ2-1; cdr3_aa: CASSSDQSSYNEQFF; cdr3_nt: TGTGCCAGCAGCTCAGACCAGAGCTCCTACAATGAGCAGTTCTTC
v_call: TRBV24-1; d_call: .; clone_size: few; j_call: TRBJ2-5; cdr3_aa: CATSDLGRPWTQYF; cdr3_nt: TGTGCCACCAGTGATTTGGGACGGCCCTGGACCCAGTACTTC
v_call: TRBV7-6; d_call: TRBD2; clone_size: few; j_call: TRBJ2-1; cdr3_aa: CASSSPTRGGPSSSYNEQFF; cdr3_nt: TGTGCCAGCAGCTCTCCGACTCGCGGGGGGCCTTCGAGCTCCTACAATGAGCAGTTCTTC
v_call: TRBV30; d_call: .; clone_size: many; j_call: TRBJ1-6; cdr3_aa: CAWSARDLGSPLHF; cdr3_nt: TGTGCCTGGAGTGCCCGGGATTTAGGGTCACCCCTCCACTTT
v_call: TRBV7-2; d_call: TRBD2; clone_size: many; j_call: TRBJ2-1; cdr3_aa: CASSLAVAGGDSYNEQFF; cdr3_nt: TGTGCCAGCAGCCTCGCCGTAGCGGGGGGAGACTCCTACAATGAGCAGTTCTTC
v_call: TRBV10-2; d_call: .; clone_size: .; j_call: TRBJ2-3; cdr3_aa: CASSERGDPPDTQYF; cdr3_nt: TGCGCCAGCAGTGAGAGGGGGGACCCCCCAGATACGCAGTATTTT
v_call: TRBV6-5; d_call: .; clone_size: .; j_call: TRBJ1-6; cdr3_aa: CASSLTPQGGGSPLHF; cdr3_nt: TGTGCCAGCAGTTTGACCCCGCAGGGAGGTGGCTCACCCCTCCACTTT
v_call: TRBV24-1; d_call: .; clone_size: .; j_call: TRBJ2-5; cdr3_aa: CATSDPAAQTFSETQYF; cdr3_nt: TGTGCCACCAGTGATCCTGCGGCGCAGACATTCTCGGAGACCCAGTACTTC
v_call: TRBV12-3/TRBV12-4; d_call: TRBD1; clone_size: few; j_call: TRBJ2-4; cdr3_aa: CASSPRQGTKNIQYF; cdr3_nt: TGTGCCAGCAGCCCTAGACAGGGAACCAAAAACATTCAGTACTTC
v_call: TRBV20-1; d_call: .; clone_size: many; j_call: TRBJ1-2; cdr3_aa: CSARTPNYGYTF; cdr3_nt: TGCAGTGCTAGGACACCTAACTATGGCTACACCTTC